One and the same sample provided the 27 T cell receptor beta chains below, sequenced in a study of blood T cell repertoires in COVID-19. Produced via immunoSEQ multiplex PCR; TCRdb's table is partial and in-frame only. The sample carries about 230,000 clones, less than 85% recorded once. Sequenced input: peripheral blood. The receptors shown here come from a woman aged 70 to 79 with active or convalescent COVID-19.

This clone appeared a few times. The chain links TRBV10-3 to TRBJ1-4; D unresolved. The CDR3 spans 14 residues. Germline CDR1 and CDR2: ENHRY and SYGVKD. Trimming pared 3 bases from V and 5 bases from J, leaving 10 bases between. The CDR3 nucleotides are TGTGCCATCAGTGATCTCGGAGAGAATGAAAAACTGTTTTTT. Amino acids: CAISDLGENEKLFF.

The chain links TRBV4-1 to TRBJ2-3; 8 bases align to TRBD2. The length of the CDR3 is 16 residues. V lost 4 bases to trimming and J lost 0 bases; unmatched junction nucleotides: 6. Germline CDR1 MGHRA, CDR2 YSYEKL. The CDR3 spells CASSLSGGPSTDTQYF. DNA of the CDR3: TGCGCCAGCAGCCTGAGCGGGGGACCAAGCACAGATACGCAGTATTTT.

In its sample, this clone was seen once. The rearrangement links TRBV5-6 to TRBJ1-1; 7 bases map to TRBD1. This CDR3 is built from 16 residues. Germline CDR1 and CDR2: SGHDT and YYEEEE. The junction had 17 bases not matched to a gene; V was cut back by 1 base and J by 11 bases. The DNA of the CDR3 is TGTGCCAGCAGCTTGTTTTCGACGCAGGGACAGCTTAACGCTTTCTTT. The encoded protein is CASSLFSTQGQLNAFF.

This clone has only a few counts. This rearrangement joins TRBV5-1 to TRBJ2-5; 12 bases fit TRBD2. V lost 5 bases, J lost 4 bases, and 12 bases stayed unmatched. The CDR3 runs to 17 residues. Germline V lookup: CDR1 SGHRS, CDR2 YFSETQ. CDR3 sequence: CASSSVSSGRDRETQYF. CDR3 DNA sequence: TGCGCCAGCAGTTCCGTGTCTAGCGGGAGGGACCGAGAGACCCAGTACTTC.

The chain uses TRBV7-9 and TRBJ2-7, with D possibly being TRBD2 (5 bases). Germline CDR1 is SEHNR and CDR2 is FQNEAQ (reference sequence). The CDR3 runs 16 residues. Deletions cut 1 base from V and 3 bases from J, with 16 bases between. The CDR3 DNA reads as TGTGCCAGCAGCTTAGATCATGGGGTCGGGGACTACGAGCAGTACTTC. Protein: CASSLDHGVGDYEQYF.

The chain combines TRBV10-1 with TRBJ2-1; 10 bases fit TRBD2. Germline V gene sequence: CDR1 WNHNN, CDR2 SYGVQD (reference sequence). V lost 0 bases to trimming and J lost 8 bases; unmatched junction nucleotides: 7. CDR3 length equals 16 residues. The CDR3 is CASSESTASGRDEQFF. CDR3 nucleotides: TGCGCCAGCAGTGAGTCGACGGCTAGCGGGAGAGATGAGCAGTTCTTC.

V usage is TRBV7-2 and J usage is TRBJ1-2; D gene ambiguous. Germline V lookup: CDR1 SGHTA, CDR2 FQGNSA. The CDR3 consists of 14 residues. The ends were cut back, 6 bases at V and 4 bases at J, with 15 bases in the middle. CDR3 nucleotides: TGTGCCAGCAGTCCCGGTCAGGCCATCTATGGCTACACCTTC. It is translated as CASSPGQAIYGYTF. The whole variable domain, remainder taken from reference TRBV7-2 and TRBJ1-2, is GAGVSQSPSNKVTEKGKDVELRCDPISGHTALYWYRQSLGQGLEFLIYFQGNSAPDKSGLPSDRFSAERTGGSVSTLTIQRTQQEDSAVYLCASSPGQAIYGYTFGSGTRLTVV.

The chain combines TRBV5-4 with TRBJ2-1; 13 positions agree with TRBD2. V shed 1 base and J 6 bases; nucleotides not matched to a gene: 1. CDR3 size: 15 residues. From germline, CDR1 is SGHNT and CDR2 YYREEE (reference sequence). The CDR3 here is CASSLTSGRANEQFF. In nucleotides, the CDR3 is TGTGCCAGCAGCTTGACTAGCGGGAGGGCCAATGAGCAGTTCTTC.

The chain is built from TRBV5-5 and TRBJ2-1; D may be TRBD1 (6 bases). In germline, CDR1 is SGHKS, CDR2 YYEKEE (reference sequence). The V gene lost 3 bases and the J gene lost 4 bases, with 17 bases spanning the gap. This CDR3 spans 16 amino acids. This CDR3 is CASSYTSRQVYNEQFF. In nucleotides, the CDR3 is TGTGCCAGCAGCTACACGTCCAGACAGGTTTACAATGAGCAGTTCTTC.

The chain carries TRBV5-1 and TRBJ2-1; no reliable D call. The CDR3 sequence is 14 residues long. V lost 0 bases, J lost 5 bases, and 9 bases lay in between. The germline V gene encodes CDR1 SGHRS and CDR2 YFSETQ. DNA of the CDR3: TGCGCCAGCAGCTTGGTGGTGGGCAACAATGAGCAGTTCTTC. This sequence encodes CASSLVVGNNEQFF.

This rearrangement joins TRBV5-1 to TRBJ2-5; 12 bases map to TRBD2. Germline trimming cut 1 base from V and 5 bases from J; bases unmatched to any gene: 12. Germline-derived CDR1 and CDR2 are SGHRS and YFSETQ. The length of the CDR3 is 18 residues. The chain's CDR3 is CASSLIGTSGGSVETQYF. The CDR3 DNA reads TGCGCCAGCAGCTTGATAGGTACTAGCGGGGGGTCCGTGGAGACCCAGTACTTC.

On this clone: One junction end does not reproduce the germline sequence, and a read error may be involved. V and J are TRBV7-7 and TRBJ2-3; D not certain. From germline, CDR1 is SSHAT and CDR2 FNYEAQ (reference sequence). The CDR3 sequence is 13 residues long. The CDR3 nucleotides read TGTGCTAGCAGCTTTACCGGTACAGATACGCAGTATTTT. Its translation is CASSFTGTDTQYF.

This clone has only a few counts. The J gene is TRBJ2-1, the V gene TRBV7-6; TRBD2 matches at 8 bases. With V trimmed by 5 bases and J by 4 bases, 10 bases remained unmatched. Germline CDR1 is SGHVS and CDR2 is FNYEAQ. The CDR3 contains 16 residues. The CDR3 region is CASSRRGQRGYNEQFF. As DNA, the CDR3 is TGTGCCAGCAGCCGCCGGGGGCAGCGGGGGTACAATGAGCAGTTCTTC.

The chain couples TRBV10-3 to TRBJ1-2; TRBD1 might be the D (6 bases). Trimming removed 2 bases from V and 7 bases from J, with 20 bases in between. Germline CDR1 is ENHRY and CDR2 is SYGVKD. The CDR3 totals 16 residues. Here the CDR3 reads CAISEEGTGNSRGYTF. The CDR3 DNA reads as TGTGCCATCAGTGAGGAAGGAACAGGGAATTCTCGTGGCTACACCTTC.

The table lists this clone with a count of one. CDR3 sequence (DNA): TGTGCCAGCAGTTCAGCGGGAGGGCCCCACGAGCAGTACTTC. This encodes CASSSAGGPHEQYF. The rearrangement links TRBV28 to TRBJ2-7, with TRBD2 matching 10 bases. In germline, CDR1 is MDHEN, CDR2 SYDVKM. This CDR3 has 14 amino acids. V was clipped by 4 bases and J by 5 bases; unmatched bases: 5. The full variable domain, its missing parts supplied by reference TRBV28 and TRBJ2-7, is DVKVTQSSRYLVKRTGEKVFLECVQDMDHENMFWYRQDPGLGLRLIYFSYDVKMKEKGDIPEGYSVSREKKERFSLILESASTNQTSMYLCASSSAGGPHEQYFGPGTRLTVT.

The genes are TRBV4-1 and TRBJ2-3; TRBD1 matches 7 bases. Germline values: CDR1 MGHRA, CDR2 YSYEKL. The CDR3 spans 13 residues. With V trimmed by 4 bases and J by 3 bases, 1 base remained unmatched. CDR3 DNA: TGCGCCAGCAGCCTACAGGGGACAGATACGCAGTATTTT. Its translation: CASSLQGTDTQYF.

V and J are TRBV3-1 (or the pseudogene TRBV3-2) and TRBJ2-7; no clear D. From germline, CDR1 is LGHDT and CDR2 YNNKEL (reference sequence). V was cut by 1 base and J by 0 bases, with 10 bases left in between. The CDR3 has 15 residues. Here the CDR3 DNA reads TGTGCCAGCAGCCAAGGGCCAAATGACTCCTACGAGCAGTACTTC. It encodes CASSQGPNDSYEQYF.

The genes are TRBV5-1 and TRBJ2-7; 11 nucleotides line up with TRBD2. After removal of 4 bases from V and 5 bases from J, the junction contained 5 bases not matched to a gene. Germline CDR1 reads SGHRS; CDR2 reads YFSETQ. The CDR3 has 14 residues. This CDR3 reads CASSSTSGSNEQYF. CDR3 sequence (DNA): TGCGCCAGCAGCAGCACTAGCGGGAGTAACGAGCAGTACTTC.

The sample holds one count of this clone. This rearrangement joins TRBV18 to TRBJ1-1; tentative D call: TRBD1 (6 bases). The length of the CDR3 is 14 residues. Looked up from germline, CDR1 is KGHSH and CDR2 is LQKENI. V lost 3 bases to trimming and J lost 1 base, with 9 bases between them. The CDR3 region is CASSPDSQNTEAFF. DNA of the CDR3: TGTGCCAGCTCACCGGACAGCCAGAACACTGAAGCTTTCTTT. The variable domain in full, completed from reference TRBV18 and TRBJ1-1, reads NAGVMQNPRHLVRRRGQEARLRCSPMKGHSHVYWYRQLPEEGLKFMVYLQKENIIDESGMPKERFSAEFPKEGPSILRIQQVVRGDSAAYFCASSPDSQNTEAFFGQGTRLTVV.

In its sample, this clone was seen once. The chain is built from TRBV10-1 and TRBJ2-4; D gene unclear. CDR1 and CDR2 (germline): WNHNN, SYGVQD (reference sequence). V was cut by 4 bases and J by 0 bases, with 4 bases left in between. This CDR3 spans 13 amino acids. CDR3 DNA: TGCGCCAGCAGTGCGGTAGCCAAAAACATTCAGTACTTC. It specifies CASSAVAKNIQYF.

This chain links TRBV28 with TRBJ2-2; no firm D call. The V end was cut by 3 bases, the J end by 5 bases, with 4 bases between. CDR1 MDHEN and CDR2 SYDVKM come from the germline V gene. The CDR3 is made up of 12 amino acids. The DNA for the CDR3 is TGTGCCAGCAGTTTGCGAACCGGGGAGCTGTTTTTT. Amino acids: CASSLRTGELFF.

This rearrangement joins TRBV9 to TRBJ1-1; D unresolved. The germline V gene encodes CDR1 SGDLS and CDR2 YYNGEE. V gave up 3 bases and J gave up 3 bases, with 12 bases separating them. The CDR3 totals 14 residues. The CDR3 nucleotides read TGTGCCAGCAGCGCTTGGTCGAGGGACACTGAAGCTTTCTTT. This encodes CASSAWSRDTEAFF.

The rearrangement joins TRBV5-1 to TRBJ2-7; weak D call: TRBD1 (6 bases). Per germline, CDR1 SGHRS and CDR2 YFSETQ. This CDR3 is 14 amino acids long. Trimming shortened V by 2 bases and J by 5 bases, and 14 bases separated the two germline ends. CDR3 DNA sequence: TGCGCCAGCAGCTTTCTTCCAGGGGACCACGAGCAGTACTTC. It specifies CASSFLPGDHEQYF.

The chain recombines TRBV30 with TRBJ1-2; D possibly corresponds to TRBD1 (6 bases). This CDR3 has 11 residues. Germline CDR1 GTSNPN, CDR2 SVGIG (reference sequence). The V gene lost 5 bases and the J gene lost 6 bases, with 10 bases spanning the gap. CDR3 sequence: CAWATGHGYTF. In DNA, the CDR3 is TGTGCCTGGGCAACAGGGCATGGCTACACCTTC.

The rearrangement links TRBV9 to TRBJ2-2, with 7 bases lining up with TRBD1. CDR1 and CDR2 from the germline V gene are SGDLS and YYNGEE. Unmatched junction bases numbered 5, after V lost 3 bases and J lost 3 bases. The CDR3 is 15 residues long. CDR3 sequence (DNA): TGTGCCAGCAGCGCCCCGGGACAGTACACCGGGGAGCTGTTTTTT. Protein product: CASSAPGQYTGELFF.

V gene TRBV30 combines with J gene TRBJ1-2; D perhaps matches TRBD1 (5 bases). This CDR3 spans 14 amino acids. Trimming left V 2 bases short and J 1 base short, with 11 bases between. CDR1 is GTSNPN and CDR2 is SVGIG in the germline V gene (reference sequence). The CDR3: CAWSPAGGNYGYTF. DNA of the CDR3: TGTGCCTGGAGTCCAGCCGGGGGTAACTATGGCTACACCTTC.

The chain links TRBV5-8 to TRBJ2-7; 7 positions match TRBD2. The trim removed 6 bases at V and 0 bases at J, leaving 12 bases unmatched. Germline CDR1 and CDR2: SGHTS and YDEGEE. The CDR3 loop spans 16 amino acids. The CDR3 reads CASKNRLGGSSYEQYF. The DNA of the CDR3 is TGTGCCAGCAAGAATAGGTTGGGGGGGAGCTCCTACGAGCAGTACTTC.